This TCR beta chain originates from a study of blood T cell repertoires in COVID-19. Produced via immunoSEQ multiplex PCR; TCRdb's table is partial and in-frame only. The sample consists of a few hundred thousand clones, about 88% of them appearing once. There are 15 residues in the CDR3. The germline gives CDR1 SGHRS, CDR2 YFSETQ. V gave up 0 bases and J gave up 3 bases, with 12 bases separating them. This rearrangement joins TRBV5-1 to TRBJ1-1, with TRBD1 as a possible D gene (5 bases). The sequenced sample was peripheral blood. This sequence was found in an older woman with COVID-19, enrolled during active disease. The chain's CDR3 is CASSLAPGMDTEAFF. The CDR3 DNA sequence: TGCGCCAGCAGCTTGGCCCCAGGGATGGACACTGAAGCTTTCTTT.